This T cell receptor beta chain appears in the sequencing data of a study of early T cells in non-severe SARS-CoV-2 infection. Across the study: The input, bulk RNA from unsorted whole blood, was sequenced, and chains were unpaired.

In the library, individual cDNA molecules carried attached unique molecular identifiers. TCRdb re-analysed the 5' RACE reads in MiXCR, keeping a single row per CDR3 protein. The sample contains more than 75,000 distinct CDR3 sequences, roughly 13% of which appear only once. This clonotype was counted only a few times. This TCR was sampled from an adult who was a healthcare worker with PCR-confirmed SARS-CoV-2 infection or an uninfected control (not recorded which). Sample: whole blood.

CDR3 in amino acids: CASSQPLRTDGTQYF. In DNA form, the CDR3 reads TGCGCCAGCAGCCAGCCACTCAGGACAGATGGGACCCAGTACTTC. The genes are TRBV4-1 and TRBJ2-5; a possible D gene is TRBD1 (6 bases). This CDR3 contains 15 residues. The germline gives CDR1 MGHRA, CDR2 YSYEKL. Trimming pared 3 bases from V and 7 bases from J, leaving 18 bases between.